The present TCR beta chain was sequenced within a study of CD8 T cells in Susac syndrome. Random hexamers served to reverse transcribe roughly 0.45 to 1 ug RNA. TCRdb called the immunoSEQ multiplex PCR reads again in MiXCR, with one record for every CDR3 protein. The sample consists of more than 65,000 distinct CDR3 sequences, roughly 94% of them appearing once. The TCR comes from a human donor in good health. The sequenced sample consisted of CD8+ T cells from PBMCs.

CDR3 nucleotides: TGTGCCAGCAGCGCCCCTGGCGGGGTCCTCTCTGGGGCCAACGTCCTGACTTTC. It specifies CASSAPGGVLSGANVLTF. The chain is built from TRBV13 and TRBJ2-6; D possibly corresponds to TRBD2 (6 bases). The CDR3 consists of 18 residues. The germline V gene has CDR1 PRHDT and CDR2 FYEKMQ (reference sequence). Between the trimmed V and J ends, which lost 5 bases and 0 bases, there was a span of 17 bases.